The rows below give T cell receptor beta chains drawn from one sample of a study of blood T cell repertoires in COVID-19. Measured with immunoSEQ multiplex PCR; TCRdb has only the in-frame clones, and not every one. The sample lists 120,000 to 150,000 clones; roughly 82% were seen once. The material sequenced was peripheral blood. The source of these receptors is a woman between 50 and 59 years old in a cohort sampled during active or convalescent COVID-19. Both conserved end residues are part of each CDR3. D genes are given only for firm matches. Clone size is given for some rows only: seen once, a few or many times, or a class if the clone is expanded.

d_call: NA; v_call: TRBV5-4; j_call: TRBJ1-2; clone_size: few; cdr3_nt: TGTGCCAGCACCATGGGGAGGGCTAACTATGGCTACACCTTC; cdr3_aa: CASTMGRANYGYTF
d_call: NA; v_call: TRBV4-3; j_call: TRBJ1-1; clone_size: NA; cdr3_nt: TGCGCCAGCAGCCAAGCACCAGGGAACACTGAAGCTTTCTTT; cdr3_aa: CASSQAPGNTEAFF
d_call: TRBD1; v_call: TRBV5-1; j_call: TRBJ1-2; clone_size: NA; cdr3_nt: TGCGCCAGCAGCTTGTCGGGGGACAGCTATGGCTACACCTTC; cdr3_aa: CASSLSGDSYGYTF
d_call: NA; v_call: TRBV5-1; j_call: TRBJ1-4; clone_size: NA; cdr3_nt: TGCGCCAGCAGGAGGGACGGAGGGTATAAAATGAATGAAAAACTGTTTTTT; cdr3_aa: CASRRDGGYKMNEKLFF
d_call: TRBD1; v_call: TRBV11-2; j_call: TRBJ2-7; clone_size: NA; cdr3_nt: TGTGCCAGCAGCAATCTCCTCGACAGGGGGCGCATCAACGAGCAGTACTTC; cdr3_aa: CASSNLLDRGRINEQYF
d_call: NA; v_call: TRBV12-5; j_call: TRBJ1-2; clone_size: NA; cdr3_nt: TGTGCTAGTGGCCCGACAGGCAGTGGTGGCTACACCTTC; cdr3_aa: CASGPTGSGGYTF
d_call: NA; v_call: TRBV29-1; j_call: TRBJ2-3; clone_size: NA; cdr3_nt: TGCAGCGGTGACCCTAGCACAGATACGCAGTATTTT; cdr3_aa: CSGDPSTDTQYF
d_call: NA; v_call: TRBV5-1; j_call: TRBJ2-7; clone_size: NA; cdr3_nt: TGCGCCAGCAGCCGAGGAGGGGTAGGCTACGAGCAGTACTTC; cdr3_aa: CASSRGGVGYEQYF
d_call: TRBD1; v_call: TRBV27; j_call: TRBJ1-2; clone_size: NA; cdr3_nt: TGTGCCAGCAGCCGCAACAGGGGCTATGGCTACACCTTC; cdr3_aa: CASSRNRGYGYTF
d_call: NA; v_call: TRBV18; j_call: TRBJ2-7; clone_size: few; cdr3_nt: TGTGCCAGCTCGCCCACGACAGAAACCTACGAGCAGTACTTC; cdr3_aa: CASSPTTETYEQYF
d_call: NA; v_call: TRBV19; j_call: TRBJ2-1; clone_size: NA; cdr3_nt: TGTGCCAGTAAAGGGGGCTCCTACAATGAGCAGTTCTTC; cdr3_aa: CASKGGSYNEQFF
d_call: TRBD1; v_call: TRBV20-1; j_call: TRBJ1-1; clone_size: NA; cdr3_nt: TGCAGTGCTAGTAAGGGGGACAGGGGGGCGAACACTGAAGCTTTCTTT; cdr3_aa: CSASKGDRGANTEAFF
d_call: TRBD2; v_call: TRBV18; j_call: TRBJ2-2; clone_size: NA; cdr3_nt: TGTGCCAGCTCGCTTACGGCGGGGGTCCTAAACACCGGGGAGCTGTTTTTT; cdr3_aa: CASSLTAGVLNTGELFF
d_call: NA; v_call: TRBV5-1; j_call: TRBJ1-3; clone_size: once; cdr3_nt: TGCGCCAGCACCCCGGAAGGGGACAAAAAAAACACCATATATTTT; cdr3_aa: CASTPEGDKKNTIYF
d_call: NA; v_call: TRBV7-9; j_call: TRBJ1-2; clone_size: NA; cdr3_nt: TGTGCCAGCAGCTTCGGACAGCGCTATGGCTACACCTTC; cdr3_aa: CASSFGQRYGYTF
d_call: NA; v_call: TRBV24-1; j_call: TRBJ1-4; clone_size: NA; cdr3_nt: TGTGCCACCAGTGATACGGGGGAAAAACTGTTTTTT; cdr3_aa: CATSDTGEKLFF
d_call: TRBD1; v_call: TRBV6-5; j_call: TRBJ1-2; clone_size: NA; cdr3_nt: TGTGCCAGCAGTAAGGGGAGAGTAGACAGGGGGGATATCTTC; cdr3_aa: CASSKGRVDRGDIF
d_call: NA; v_call: TRBV29-1; j_call: TRBJ2-3; clone_size: NA; cdr3_nt: TGCAGCGTGGCTGGACAGATTAGCACAGATACGCAGTATTTT; cdr3_aa: CSVAGQISTDTQYF
d_call: NA; v_call: TRBV9; j_call: TRBJ2-4; clone_size: once; cdr3_nt: TGTGCCAGCAGCGTTACAGGGCTAGCCAAAAACATTCAGTACTTC; cdr3_aa: CASSVTGLAKNIQYF
d_call: NA; v_call: TRBV6-4; j_call: TRBJ1-5; clone_size: NA; cdr3_nt: TGTGCCAGCAGTTCACAGGAGGGTCAGCCCCAGCATTTT; cdr3_aa: CASSSQEGQPQHF
d_call: NA; v_call: TRBV3-1/TRBV3-2; j_call: TRBJ1-1; clone_size: NA; cdr3_nt: TGTGCCAGCAGCACGGTGGAGGCCCCGAACACTGAAGCTTTCTTT; cdr3_aa: CASSTVEAPNTEAFF
d_call: TRBD2; v_call: TRBV7-9; j_call: TRBJ2-3; clone_size: NA; cdr3_nt: TGTGCCAGCACCTCGACGGGCTCTAGCGGGGTTCCTCATACGCAGTATTTT; cdr3_aa: CASTSTGSSGVPHTQYF
d_call: NA; v_call: TRBV7-9; j_call: TRBJ2-7; clone_size: NA; cdr3_nt: TGTGCCAGCAGCTTAGGGGCAGGGGACTACGAGCAGTACTTC; cdr3_aa: CASSLGAGDYEQYF
d_call: NA; v_call: TRBV19; j_call: TRBJ2-6; clone_size: NA; cdr3_nt: TGTGCCAGTAGTGTACAGGGCTCTGGGGCCAACGTCCTGACTTTC; cdr3_aa: CASSVQGSGANVLTF
d_call: TRBD1; v_call: TRBV3-1/TRBV3-2; j_call: TRBJ1-5; clone_size: NA; cdr3_nt: TGTGCCGCCGGGACAGGAGGTAATCAGCCCCAGCATTTT; cdr3_aa: CAAGTGGNQPQHF
d_call: TRBD1; v_call: TRBV7-9; j_call: TRBJ2-1; clone_size: NA; cdr3_nt: TGTGCCAGCAGCCCACGGGGGACAGGGACCTACAATGAGCAGTTCTTC; cdr3_aa: CASSPRGTGTYNEQFF
d_call: NA; v_call: TRBV7-9; j_call: TRBJ1-6; clone_size: NA; cdr3_nt: TGTGCCAGCAGGAACAAAATCGCGGGTTCACCCCTCCACTTT; cdr3_aa: CASRNKIAGSPLHF
d_call: NA; v_call: TRBV21-1; j_call: TRBJ1-1; clone_size: NA; cdr3_nt: TGTGCCAGCAGCATAGGGCCGGCCGCCCGGGAGCTCACTGAAGCTTTCTTT; cdr3_aa: CASSIGPAARELTEAFF
d_call: NA; v_call: TRBV2; j_call: TRBJ1-3; clone_size: NA; cdr3_nt: TGTGCCAGCAGTGAATCCCCAGGCTCTGGAAACACCATATATTTT; cdr3_aa: CASSESPGSGNTIYF
d_call: NA; v_call: TRBV7-8; j_call: TRBJ1-5; clone_size: NA; cdr3_nt: TGTGCCAGCAGCGAGACAGTCTCGGTGTCAACGTCCCAGCATTTT; cdr3_aa: CASSETVSVSTSQHF
d_call: TRBD1; v_call: TRBV20-1; j_call: TRBJ2-3; clone_size: once; cdr3_nt: TGCAGTGCTAGTCTGGACAGGGGTACAGATACGCAGTATTTT; cdr3_aa: CSASLDRGTDTQYF
d_call: NA; v_call: TRBV7-2; j_call: TRBJ1-5; clone_size: NA; cdr3_nt: TGTGCCAGCAGCTCCAGGGGTTTGGGTCAGCCCCAGCATTTT; cdr3_aa: CASSSRGLGQPQHF
d_call: NA; v_call: TRBV3-1/TRBV3-2; j_call: TRBJ1-2; clone_size: NA; cdr3_nt: TGTGCCAGCAGCCAAGGAACGCGAGGCTACACCTTC; cdr3_aa: CASSQGTRGYTF
d_call: TRBD2; v_call: TRBV6-6; j_call: TRBJ2-7; clone_size: NA; cdr3_nt: TGTGCCAGCAGTCGACTAGCGGTTACAAGCTCCTACGAGCAGTACTTC; cdr3_aa: CASSRLAVTSSYEQYF
d_call: TRBD2; v_call: TRBV18; j_call: TRBJ2-2; clone_size: once; cdr3_nt: TGTGCCAGCTCACCATCGGGGGGTAACACCGGGGAGCTGTTTTTT; cdr3_aa: CASSPSGGNTGELFF
d_call: TRBD1; v_call: TRBV2; j_call: TRBJ2-2; clone_size: NA; cdr3_nt: TGTGCCAGCAGTGTGCGACAGGGGAAGAGCGGGGAGCTGTTTTTT; cdr3_aa: CASSVRQGKSGELFF
d_call: TRBD1; v_call: TRBV11-2; j_call: TRBJ2-3; clone_size: NA; cdr3_nt: TGTGCCAGCAGCGGCTGGACAGGGGCGGGGATCACAGATACGCAGTATTTT; cdr3_aa: CASSGWTGAGITDTQYF
d_call: TRBD1; v_call: TRBV5-1; j_call: TRBJ1-4; clone_size: NA; cdr3_nt: TGCGCCAGCAGCTTGGAAGGACAGGGACGTGAAAAACTGTTTTTT; cdr3_aa: CASSLEGQGREKLFF
d_call: TRBD1; v_call: TRBV19; j_call: TRBJ1-2; clone_size: NA; cdr3_nt: TGTGCCAGCGATGGGGGACAGTACTGGGGCTACACCTTC; cdr3_aa: CASDGGQYWGYTF
d_call: TRBD2; v_call: TRBV2; j_call: TRBJ2-1; clone_size: NA; cdr3_nt: TGTGCCAGCAGTGAGAGGACTAGCGGGGGGGCCTTGTGGAATGAGCAGTTCTTC; cdr3_aa: CASSERTSGGALWNEQFF
d_call: NA; v_call: TRBV4-1; j_call: TRBJ1-5; clone_size: NA; cdr3_nt: TGCGCCAGCAGCCAATTACAGGTAACTCAGCCCCAGCATTTT; cdr3_aa: CASSQLQVTQPQHF
d_call: TRBD1; v_call: TRBV5-6; j_call: TRBJ1-2; clone_size: NA; cdr3_nt: TGTGCCAGCAGCCCGGGACAGCCAAACTATGGCTACACCTTC; cdr3_aa: CASSPGQPNYGYTF
d_call: NA; v_call: TRBV5-1; j_call: TRBJ2-3; clone_size: NA; cdr3_nt: TGCGCCAGCAGCTTGGACAGTAGCACAGATACGCAGTATTTT; cdr3_aa: CASSLDSSTDTQYF
d_call: TRBD1; v_call: TRBV6-5; j_call: TRBJ1-2; clone_size: NA; cdr3_nt: TGTGCCAGCAGTTACTCGAGACAGGGTGAGGACGATGGCTACACCTTC; cdr3_aa: CASSYSRQGEDDGYTF
d_call: TRBD2; v_call: TRBV3-1/TRBV3-2; j_call: TRBJ2-1; clone_size: NA; cdr3_nt: TGTGCCAGCAGCCAAAGGGGGGCGGGGACTAGCGGACACAATGAGCAGTTCTTC; cdr3_aa: CASSQRGAGTSGHNEQFF
d_call: NA; v_call: TRBV19; j_call: TRBJ1-3; clone_size: NA; cdr3_nt: TGTGCCAGTAGTATCCTTCCCAGCTCTGGAAACACCATATATTTT; cdr3_aa: CASSILPSSGNTIYF
d_call: NA; v_call: TRBV11-3; j_call: TRBJ2-1; clone_size: NA; cdr3_nt: TGTGCCAGCAGCCCTCTACCCCTCTCCTACAATGAGCAGTTCTTC; cdr3_aa: CASSPLPLSYNEQFF
d_call: NA; v_call: TRBV24-1; j_call: TRBJ2-2; clone_size: NA; cdr3_nt: TGTGCCACCAGTGACCTACGACAGAACACCGGGGAGCTGTTTTTT; cdr3_aa: CATSDLRQNTGELFF